The text below deals with one TCR beta chain. Its target is not known. This record belongs to a study of cytomegalovirus exposure and HLA in healthy donors. In the study overall: Later, an analysis reported that the 110 or so validation repertoires had used the same platform as the approximately 680 first-cohort repertoires.

Sequencing used immunoSEQ multiplex PCR; TCRdb keeps in-frame clones, though not all of them. This repertoire shows about 190,000 clones, more than 80% found once; its top ten account for approximately 7%. Regarding the study as a whole: Overall, roughly 170 TCR beta chains were annotated as cytomegalovirus-associated.

The TCR originated in a young man in good health and CMV-seropositive. The specimen sequenced was PBMCs.

The CDR3 DNA is TGTGCCAGCAGTTACTCAGGGACACTAGGGGAAAAACTGTTTTTT. Translating it yields CASSYSGTLGEKLFF. The chain joins TRBV6-5 to TRBJ1-4; D possibly corresponds to TRBD1 (6 bases). The CDR3 totals 15 residues. The germline CDR1 and CDR2 sequences are MNHEY and SVGAGI. V was pared by 0 bases and J by 8 bases, with 13 bases between.